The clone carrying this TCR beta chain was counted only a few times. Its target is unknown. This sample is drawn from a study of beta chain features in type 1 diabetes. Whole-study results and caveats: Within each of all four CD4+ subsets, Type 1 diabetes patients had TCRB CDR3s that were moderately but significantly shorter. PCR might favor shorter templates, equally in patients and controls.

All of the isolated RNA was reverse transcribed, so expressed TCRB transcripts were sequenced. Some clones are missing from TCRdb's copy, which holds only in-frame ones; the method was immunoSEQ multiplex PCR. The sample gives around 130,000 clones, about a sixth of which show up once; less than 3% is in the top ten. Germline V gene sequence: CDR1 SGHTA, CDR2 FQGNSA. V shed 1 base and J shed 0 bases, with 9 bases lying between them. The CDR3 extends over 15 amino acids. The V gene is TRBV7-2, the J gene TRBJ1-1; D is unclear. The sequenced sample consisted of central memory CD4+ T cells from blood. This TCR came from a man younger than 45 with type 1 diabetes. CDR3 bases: TGTGCCAGCAGCTTAGTGGCGGTGATGAACACTGAAGCTTTCTTT. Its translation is CASSLVAVMNTEAFF.